This record covers a single T cell receptor beta chain. These data are taken from a study of blood T cell repertoires in COVID-19. Libraries were prepared by immunoSEQ multiplex PCR; TCRdb keeps only in-frame clonotypes and omits some of them. The sample includes approximately 280,000 clones, around 89% of them seen just once. CDR1 KGHSH and CDR2 LQKENI come from the germline V gene. Trimming removed 0 bases from V and 7 bases from J, with 7 bases in between. The CDR3 has 13 amino acids. This rearrangement joins TRBV18 to TRBJ1-5; D gene unclear. Sequenced sample: peripheral blood. The TCR originated in a man in his forties with acute or convalescent COVID-19. CDR3 residues: CASSPPPGQPQHF. CDR3 bases: TGTGCCAGCTCACCACCACCGGGGCAGCCCCAGCATTTT. Together with reference TRBV18 and TRBJ1-5, the CDR3 gives the full variable domain: NAGVMQNPRHLVRRRGQEARLRCSPMKGHSHVYWYRQLPEEGLKFMVYLQKENIIDESGMPKERFSAEFPKEGPSILRIQQVVRGDSAAYFCASSPPPGQPQHFGDGTRLSIL.